The 30 T cell receptor beta chains listed next were all sequenced from one sample in a study of shared clonotypes between healthy human individuals. TCRdb keeps only in-frame clones here, not all; method: immunoSEQ multiplex PCR. The data hold under 200,000 clones, with 90% to 95% observed a single time. Sequenced: naive CD4+ T cells sorted from blood. Subset denoted: CD45RA+ positively selected. These receptors originate from a woman aged 30 to 39 in good health.

The genes are TRBV10-2 and TRBJ2-7, with D perhaps matching TRBD1 (6 bases). Trimming cost V 8 bases and J 0 bases, with 11 bases left between them. The CDR3 consists of 13 residues. The germline V gene encodes CDR1 WSHSY and CDR2 SAAADI. DNA of the CDR3: TGCGCCAGCTTAGACAGGAGCTCCTACGAGCAGTACTTC. Translating gives CASLDRSSYEQYF.

V and J are TRBV6-1 and TRBJ2-2, with D maybe TRBD1 (5 bases). V gave up 2 bases and J gave up 6 bases, with 10 bases separating them. Germline lookup yields CDR1 MNHNS and CDR2 SASEGT. The CDR3 spans 14 residues. The CDR3 protein is CASSERQTAGELFF. The CDR3 DNA sequence: TGTGCCAGCAGTGAAAGACAGACCGCCGGGGAGCTGTTTTTT.

This chain joins TRBV5-8 and TRBJ1-5; possible D gene TRBD1, 5 bases. Germline V gene sequence: CDR1 SGHTS, CDR2 YDEGEE. This CDR3 has 17 residues. Trimming took off 0 bases at V and 0 bases at J, with 13 bases between the two ends. This chain's CDR3 is CASSLGQQTHSNQPQHF. DNA for the CDR3: TGTGCCAGCAGCTTGGGACAGCAAACCCATAGCAATCAGCCCCAGCATTTT. The whole variable domain, remainder taken from reference TRBV5-8 and TRBJ1-5, is EAGVTQSPTHLIKTRGQQATLRCSPISGHTSVYWYQQALGLGLQFLLWYDEGEERNRGNFPPRFSGRQFPNYSSELNVNALELEDSALYLCASSLGQQTHSNQPQHFGDGTRLSIL.

The rearrangement links TRBV7-9 to TRBJ1-2; D may be TRBD1 (5 bases). Germline CDR1 SEHNR, CDR2 FQNEAQ (reference sequence). This CDR3 comprises 14 residues. Trimming took off 1 base at V and 7 bases at J, with 13 bases between the two ends. The CDR3 loop reads CASSLVWGGPGYTF. As DNA, the CDR3 is TGTGCCAGCAGCTTAGTTTGGGGCGGGCCTGGCTACACCTTC.

On this clone: It is unclear where the CDR3 begins or ends on the DNA, so no DNA is shown, and the CDR3 is as TCRdb lists it. The chain has TRBV5-4 and TRBJ1-2; TRBD1 is the table's D call and was not checked against the DNA. Germline CDR1 is SGHNT and CDR2 is YYREEE (reference sequence). Inclusive of both ends, the CDR3 amounts to 16 amino acids. The CDR3 sequence: CASSLAFGNGQRGYTF.

This chain joins TRBV7-9 and TRBJ1-3; 7 bases map to TRBD1. The CDR3 covers 18 residues. V shed 7 bases, J shed 3 bases, and the junction held 18 bases outside the gene matches. The V gene's germline CDR1 is SEHNR and CDR2 FQNEAQ (reference sequence). The CDR3 region is CASKTVPPRQGIGNTIYF. For the CDR3, the DNA is TGTGCCAGCAAAACTGTCCCGCCCCGACAGGGCATTGGAAACACCATATATTTT.

V usage is TRBV2 and J usage is TRBJ2-7; 12 bases are shared with TRBD2. The germline V gene has CDR1 SNHLY and CDR2 FYNNEI. The trim removed 5 bases at V and 5 bases at J, leaving 25 bases unmatched. CDR3 length equals 21 residues. The CDR3 nucleotides read TGTGCCAGCAGTCGGTCTGGGCTAGCGGGAGGGAGCCTACGGGCCCTGGACGAGCAGTACTTC. This translates into CASSRSGLAGGSLRALDEQYF.

The rearrangement links TRBV6-1 to TRBJ1-4; D is uncertain. The ends were cut back, 5 bases at V and 4 bases at J, with 14 bases in the middle. CDR3 size: 15 residues. Germline loops: CDR1 MNHNS, CDR2 SASEGT. The CDR3: CASSSPPVGNEKLFF. CDR3 coding DNA: TGTGCCAGCAGTAGTCCCCCGGTGGGTAATGAAAAACTGTTTTTT.

The rearrangement joins TRBV27 to TRBJ2-5; weak D call: TRBD2 (6 bases). The DNA end is a closer match to TRBJ2-7, so the J assignment may be wrong. This CDR3 is 13 amino acids long. The V gene's germline CDR1 is MNHEY and CDR2 SMNVEV (reference sequence). CDR3 amino acids: CASNSSDYYEQYF. The CDR3 nucleotides are TGTGCCAGCAATTCTAGCGATTACTACGAGCAGTACTTC.

The chain joins TRBV10-3 to TRBJ1-5; D is possibly TRBD1 (6 bases). Germline V CDR1 and CDR2: ENHRY, SYGVKD. The CDR3 consists of 14 residues. Trimming cost V 2 bases and J 7 bases, with 12 bases left between them. Here the CDR3 reads CAISEVNREQPQHF. The CDR3 coding sequence is TGTGCCATCAGTGAGGTGAACAGGGAACAGCCCCAGCATTTT.

The rearrangement uses TRBV18 and TRBJ2-3; D gene unclear. The CDR3 sequence is 12 residues long. Trimming removed 7 bases from V and 4 bases from J, with 9 bases in between. Germline CDR1 KGHSH, CDR2 LQKENI. The CDR3, as DNA: TGTGCCAGCTTCAAGGAGCCAGATACGCAGTATTTT. Translating gives CASFKEPDTQYF.

The chain links TRBV5-1 to TRBJ2-7, with D possibly being TRBD2 (6 bases). There are 14 residues in the CDR3. Germline V gene lookup returns CDR1 SGHRS and CDR2 YFSETQ. V was trimmed by 3 bases and J by 4 bases, leaving 14 bases between them. CDR3 amino acids: CASSSRDLLYEQYF. Written as DNA, the CDR3 is TGCGCCAGCAGCTCCCGGGACTTGTTATACGAGCAGTACTTC.

This chain links TRBV5-4 with TRBJ1-1; D is unresolved. The CDR3 covers 14 residues. Germline V gene lookup returns CDR1 SGHNT and CDR2 YYREEE (reference sequence). The germline V and J ends were trimmed by 9 bases and 4 bases, with 19 bases remaining between them. CDR3 in DNA: TGTGCCACCGATAGACACGGGTTGAGCACTGAAGCTTTCTTT. It yields the protein CATDRHGLSTEAFF.

This clone came up a few times. The chain joins TRBV19 to TRBJ1-2, with 9 bases that match TRBD1. Germline loops: CDR1 LNHDA, CDR2 SQIVND (reference sequence). J was trimmed by 3 bases and V by 5 bases; bases with no gene match: 4. The CDR3 covers 14 residues. The CDR3 spells CASSRQGGDYGYTF. CDR3 DNA: TGTGCCAGTAGTCGACAGGGGGGAGACTATGGCTACACCTTC. Using reference TRBV19 and TRBJ1-2 for the parts outside the CDR3, the full variable domain is DGGITQSPKYLFRKEGQNVTLSCEQNLNHDAMYWYRQDPGQGLRLIYYSQIVNDFQKGDIAEGYSVSREKKESFPLTVTSAQKNPTAFYLCASSRQGGDYGYTFGSGTRLTVV.

The chain combines TRBV2 with TRBJ2-6; possibly TRBD2 for D (7 bases). Trimming cost V 6 bases and J 3 bases, with 24 bases left between them. Per germline, CDR1 SNHLY and CDR2 FYNNEI. The CDR3 totals 19 residues. DNA for the CDR3: TGTGCCAGCAGACCCTTTTGGGGGGGCTTATCGAGTGGGGCCAACGTCCTGACTTTC. Amino acids: CASRPFWGGLSSGANVLTF.

This chain uses TRBV5-1 with TRBJ2-7, with a weak D call TRBD1 (6 bases). Germline V gene sequence: CDR1 SGHRS, CDR2 YFSETQ. Trimming shortened V by 0 bases and J by 3 bases, and 22 bases separated the two germline ends. CDR3 size: 18 residues. CDR3 coding DNA: TGCGCCAGCAGCTTGGGTATTCCCCCGACCGGGACAAGCTACGAGCAGTACTTC. This sequence encodes CASSLGIPPTGTSYEQYF.

The genes are TRBV9 and TRBJ2-3; 7 bases agree with TRBD2. V lost 7 bases and J lost 2; bases outside the gene matches: 4. CDR1 SGDLS and CDR2 YYNGEE come from the germline V gene. CDR3 length equals 13 residues. CDR3 sequence reads: CASGLAATDTQYF. The CDR3 nucleotides read TGTGCCAGCGGCCTAGCGGCCACAGATACGCAGTATTTT.

The genes are TRBV28 and TRBJ1-4; D unresolved. The CDR3 totals 13 residues. The V gene's germline CDR1 is MDHEN and CDR2 SYDVKM. The germline V and J ends were trimmed by 5 bases and 8 bases, with 12 bases remaining between them. The CDR3 DNA follows: TGTGCCAGCAGTCGATGGACGAGAGAAAAACTGTTTTTT. This encodes CASSRWTREKLFF. Full variable domain (outside the CDR3, taken from reference TRBV28 and TRBJ1-4): DVKVTQSSRYLVKRTGEKVFLECVQDMDHENMFWYRQDPGLGLRLIYFSYDVKMKEKGDIPEGYSVSREKKERFSLILESASTNQTSMYLCASSRWTREKLFFGSGTQLSVL.

The chain employs TRBV30 and TRBJ2-7, with D perhaps TRBD2 (5 bases). The CDR3 is 12 amino acids. V lost 5 bases to trimming and J lost 7 bases, with 15 bases between them. Germline CDR1 is GTSNPN and CDR2 is SVGIG (reference sequence). CDR3 sequence reads: CAWEEESGEQYF. The CDR3 coding sequence is TGTGCCTGGGAGGAGGAATCGGGGGAGCAGTACTTC. The whole variable domain, remainder taken from reference TRBV30 and TRBJ2-7, is SQTIHQWPATLVQPVGSPLSLECTVEGTSNPNLYWYRQAAGRGLQLLFYSVGIGQISSEVPQNLSASRPQDRQFILSSKKLLLSDSGFYLCAWEEESGEQYFGPGTRLTVT.

The J gene is TRBJ1-3, the V gene TRBV15; the D is unclear. Trimming took off 0 bases at V and 4 bases at J, with 10 bases between the two ends. This CDR3 spans 15 amino acids. Per germline, CDR1 LNHNV and CDR2 YYDKDF (reference sequence). This CDR3 reads CATSRDMKTGNTIYF. The CDR3 bases are TGTGCCACCAGCAGAGATATGAAAACAGGAAACACCATATATTTT.

This rearrangement joins TRBV28 to TRBJ2-7; D perhaps matches TRBD2 (6 bases). Trimming took 1 base from V and 0 from J, leaving 7 bases between them. In germline, CDR1 is MDHEN, CDR2 SYDVKM. The CDR3 spans 14 residues. CDR3 DNA sequence: TGTGCCAGCAGTTTATTGGGGGGCTCCTACGAGCAGTACTTC. Encoded protein: CASSLLGGSYEQYF.

The rearrangement links TRBV28 to TRBJ2-5, with D perhaps being TRBD1 or TRBD2 (5 bases each). The J call is doubtful: the DNA matches TRBJ2-7 better. Germline V gene sequence: CDR1 MDHEN, CDR2 SYDVKM. CDR3 length: 17 residues. The CDR3 region is CASRPTSWGTGPYEQYF. The CDR3 region has the DNA TGTGCCAGCAGACCTACGTCGTGGGGTACGGGGCCCTACGAGCAGTACTTC.

The chain links TRBV19 to TRBJ2-5; 9 bases agree with TRBD1. The DNA matches TRBJ2-7 better at its end, which makes the J call doubtful. Germline CDR1 and CDR2: LNHDA and SQIVND (reference sequence). CDR3 length equals 15 residues. CDR3 DNA: TGTGCCAGTAGTACGCCCGGGACAGGGTACCACGAGCAGTACTTC. Protein sequence: CASSTPGTGYHEQYF.

The J gene is TRBJ2-2, the V gene TRBV7-9; D possibly matches TRBD1 or TRBD2 (5 bases each). The length of the CDR3 is 15 residues. The V and J ends lost 5 bases and 6 bases respectively, with 16 bases between them. Germline loops: CDR1 SEHNR, CDR2 FQNEAQ (reference sequence). CDR3 sequence reads: CASSHLGESAGELFF. CDR3 DNA: TGTGCCAGCAGCCACCTAGGGGAGTCGGCCGGGGAGCTGTTTTTT.

The chain uses TRBV11-2 and TRBJ1-5; D is unresolved. Germline values: CDR1 SGHAT, CDR2 FQNNGV. The CDR3 runs to 14 residues. Trimming removed 3 bases from V and 1 base from J, with 7 bases in between. The CDR3 DNA follows: TGTGCCAGCAGCTTGGGAGGGAGCAATCAGCCCCAGCATTTT. Its protein is CASSLGGSNQPQHF.

This chain uses TRBV10-2 with TRBJ2-3; 9 nucleotides align to TRBD2. CDR1 is WSHSY and CDR2 is SAAADI in the germline V gene. This CDR3 is 17 amino acids long. The V segment lost 6 bases and the J segment 2 bases; nucleotides outside the gene matches: 12. The CDR3 region has the DNA TGCGCCAGCAGAAGCGGGTTCGGCGGGAGGGTCACAGATACGCAGTATTTT. This translates into CASRSGFGGRVTDTQYF.

This sequence joins TRBV19 and TRBJ2-7; no clear D. V dropped 6 bases and J dropped 5 bases, with 8 bases sitting between them. Germline V lookup: CDR1 LNHDA, CDR2 SQIVND (reference sequence). The CDR3 totals 11 residues. The CDR3 region is CASREANEQYF. Here the CDR3 DNA reads TGTGCCAGTAGAGAAGCGAACGAGCAGTACTTC.

This clone came up once. The chain carries TRBV6-5 and TRBJ2-7; 9 bases align to TRBD1. CDR1 and CDR2 (germline): MNHEY, SVGAGI. J lost 1 base, V lost 2 bases, and 6 bases had no gene match. The CDR3 extends over 16 amino acids. In DNA form, the CDR3 reads TGTGCCAGCAGTTACCCCCGACAGGGGGGGTCCTACGAGCAGTACTTC. It specifies CASSYPRQGGSYEQYF.

The V and J genes are TRBV10-3 and TRBJ1-1; D gene uncertain. Germline V gene lookup returns CDR1 ENHRY and CDR2 SYGVKD. CDR3 size: 13 residues. The germline V and J ends were trimmed by 4 bases and 4 bases, with 10 bases remaining between them. In DNA, the CDR3 is TGTGCCATCAGTGGGAATCTCGGCACTGAAGCTTTCTTT. This encodes CAISGNLGTEAFF.

This rearrangement joins TRBV7-9 to TRBJ2-5; maybe TRBD1 (5 bases). The V and J ends lost 2 bases and 2 bases respectively, with 12 bases between them. The CDR3 extends over 15 amino acids. Germline CDR1 is SEHNR and CDR2 is FQNEAQ (reference sequence). DNA for the CDR3: TGTGCCAGCAGCTTACGACAGAACATTCAAGAGACCCAGTACTTC. Amino acid sequence: CASSLRQNIQETQYF.